This T cell receptor (beta chain) came from a study of cytomegalovirus exposure and HLA in healthy donors. General observations from the study: It was reportedly the case that the classifier diagnosed cytomegalovirus status with high specificity and sensitivity. A few of the chains that were CMV-associated were confirmed in vitro to be specific for CMV antigens.

Clones were read by immunoSEQ multiplex PCR, and TCRdb kept only the in-frame ones, dropping some. The sample holds 250,000 to 300,000 clones, 65% to 90% seen once. CDR3 length: 13 residues. The ends lost 3 bases at V and 0 bases at J; junction bases unmatched: 2. Germline CDR1 is SQVTM and CDR2 is ANQGSEA. Points on this clone: Its antigen is not identified.

The source of this sequence is a woman under 30 in good health and CMV-seronegative. This chain connects TRBV29-1 to TRBJ2-7; TRBD1 aligns across 7 bases. The sample was PBMCs. This chain's CDR3 is CSVDTGDSYEQYF. The CDR3, as DNA: TGCAGCGTTGACACAGGGGACTCCTACGAGCAGTACTTC.